One and the same sample provided the 18 T cell receptor beta chains below, sequenced in a study of cytotoxic CD8 clonotypes in ibrutinib-treated CLL. Repertoires were generated with immunoSEQ multiplex PCR, while TCRdb's copy carries only in-frame clones and drops some. The sample yields 50,000 to 60,000 clones, around 78% seen once. Here the sequenced sample was PBMCs, taken after 24 months of ibrutinib treatment. These receptors were obtained from a human donor with chronic lymphocytic leukemia.

V usage is TRBV2 and J usage is TRBJ1-2, with no clear D. V lost 2 bases, J lost 8 bases, and 33 bases lay in between. The CDR3 totals 20 residues. Germline V gives CDR1 SNHLY, CDR2 FYNNEI. CDR3 in DNA: TGTGCCAGCAGTGAACAGGCGGGTGGTAAGGCGACGGGAATGTCACGGGGCTACACCTTC. Translated: CASSEQAGGKATGMSRGYTF.

The chain links TRBV30 to TRBJ2-7; TRBD1 agrees at 9 bases. The CDR3 is made up of 13 amino acids. CDR1 GTSNPN and CDR2 SVGIG come from the germline V gene (reference sequence). V lost 1 base and J lost 6; bases outside the gene matches: 4. The CDR3, as DNA: TGTGCCTGGAGTGGGGACAGGGTGGGCGAGCAGTACTTC. Its protein product is CAWSGDRVGEQYF.

CDR3 sequence reads: CASSPRQGGEAFF. The CDR3 bases are TGTGCCAGCAGTCCACGACAGGGCGGTGAAGCTTTCTTT. The chain carries TRBV6-1 and TRBJ1-1, with 7 bases that match TRBD1. This CDR3 contains 13 residues. Trimming cost V 5 bases and J 7 bases; bases outside gene matches: 7. The germline V gene encodes CDR1 MNHNS and CDR2 SASEGT.

The gene calls are TRBV5-8 and TRBJ2-1; D gene uncertain. CDR1 and CDR2 from the germline V gene are SGHTS and YDEGEE. V was trimmed by 2 bases and J by 8 bases, leaving 5 bases between them. The CDR3 has 11 residues. CDR3 nucleotide sequence: TGTGCCAGCAGCTTAAGGCATGAGCAGTTCTTC. It translates to CASSLRHEQFF.

The chain carries TRBV7-9 and TRBJ2-2; no reliable D call. The V gene lost 4 bases and the J gene lost 5 bases, with 5 bases spanning the gap. The CDR3 sequence is 12 residues long. Germline CDR1 is SEHNR and CDR2 is FQNEAQ (reference sequence). The CDR3 bases are TGTGCCAGCAGCTCTAGAACCGGGGAGCTGTTTTTT. It is translated as CASSSRTGELFF.

The V and J genes are TRBV7-2 and TRBJ2-2; TRBD2 aligns across 9 bases. Per the germline V gene, CDR1 is SGHTA and CDR2 is FQGNSA. With 5 bases clipped from V and 1 base from J, the junction kept 11 bases outside the gene matches. CDR3 length equals 18 residues. The CDR3 coding sequence is TGTGCCAGCAGCAAGAAGCAAGGCGGGAGGGGGAACACCGGGGAGCTGTTTTTT. Amino acid sequence: CASSKKQGGRGNTGELFF.

This clone occurred a few times. The rearrangement uses TRBV19 and TRBJ1-1; D is unresolved. The CDR3 runs to 13 residues. Trimming shortened V by 4 bases and J by 0 bases, and 6 bases separated the two germline ends. Germline CDR1 reads LNHDA; CDR2 reads SQIVND (reference sequence). CDR3: CASSTKVNTEAFF. For the CDR3, the DNA is TGTGCCAGTAGTACCAAAGTGAACACTGAAGCTTTCTTT.

This clone appeared a single time. The CDR3 loop is CSVRAGETQYF. The CDR3, as DNA: TGCAGTGTAAGGGCGGGAGAGACCCAGTACTTC. The chain couples TRBV20-1 to TRBJ2-5; TRBD2 is a possible D gene (5 bases). Trimming removed 7 bases from V and 4 bases from J, with 10 bases in between. CDR3 length equals 11 residues. CDR1 is DFQATT and CDR2 is SNEGSKA in the germline V gene (reference sequence).

This clone was seen only a few times. This sequence joins TRBV2 and TRBJ1-1; no reliable D call. The germline V gene encodes CDR1 SNHLY and CDR2 FYNNEI. The CDR3 covers 11 residues. The V gene lost 6 bases and the J gene lost 5 bases, with 7 bases spanning the gap. The CDR3 is CASSAVTEAFF. In nucleotides, the CDR3 is TGTGCCAGCAGCGCGGTTACTGAAGCTTTCTTT.

The rearrangement uses TRBV30 and TRBJ2-7, with 11 bases fitting TRBD2. CDR3 length equals 18 residues. Germline loops: CDR1 GTSNPN, CDR2 SVGIG (reference sequence). V was pared by 0 bases and J by 0 bases, with 10 bases of the junction left unmatched. The CDR3 DNA is TGTGCCTGGAGTGTACTCCTGGGGGGGACTAGCGGCTCCTACGAGCAGTACTTC. It specifies CAWSVLLGGTSGSYEQYF. Variable domain in full (rest from reference TRBV30 and TRBJ2-7): SQTIHQWPATLVQPVGSPLSLECTVEGTSNPNLYWYRQAAGRGLQLLFYSVGIGQISSEVPQNLSASRPQDRQFILSSKKLLLSDSGFYLCAWSVLLGGTSGSYEQYFGPGTRLTVT.

The V and J genes are TRBV25-1 and TRBJ2-3; D gene ambiguous. Germline V gene lookup returns CDR1 MGHDK and CDR2 SYGVNS. The V end lost 8 bases, the J end lost 2 bases, and 5 bases lay between the germline ends. This CDR3 region has 11 residues. The CDR3 loop is CASGTTDTQYF. CDR3 bases: TGTGCCAGCGGAACCACAGATACGCAGTATTTT.

This chain links TRBV10-1 with TRBJ2-5; 7 bases fit TRBD2. CDR1 WNHNN and CDR2 SYGVQD come from the germline V gene (reference sequence). The CDR3 is made up of 13 amino acids. The junction had 3 bases not matched to a gene; V was cut back by 4 bases and J by 4 bases. DNA for the CDR3: TGCGCCAGCAGTGCTGCGGGAGTAGAGACCCAGTACTTC. It specifies CASSAAGVETQYF.

There are a few counts of this clone. This chain uses TRBV11-2 with TRBJ1-1, with D possibly TRBD1 on 5 matching bases. Looked up from germline, CDR1 is SGHAT and CDR2 is FQNNGV. Trimming pared 5 bases from V and 5 bases from J, leaving 21 bases between. The CDR3 covers 16 residues. The CDR3 DNA follows: TGTGCCAGCAGCCCATTCTCATGGGGCGAGAGGACTGAAGCTTTCTTT. It codes for CASSPFSWGERTEAFF.

V and J are TRBV9 and TRBJ2-1, with D tentatively TRBD2 (5 bases). Germline V CDR1 and CDR2: SGDLS, YYNGEE. This CDR3 region has 16 residues. With 3 bases removed from V and 8 bases from J, the gap between germline ends came to 21 bases. The CDR3 sequence is CASSAHPAEVGDEQFF. The CDR3 nucleotides are TGTGCCAGCAGCGCACACCCAGCGGAGGTGGGTGATGAGCAGTTCTTC.

V usage is TRBV2 and J usage is TRBJ1-1; TRBD1 might be the D (6 bases). V was trimmed by 7 bases and J by 1 base, leaving 16 bases between them. CDR1 is SNHLY and CDR2 is FYNNEI in the germline V gene. There are 15 residues in the CDR3. The CDR3 here is CASTQQGLPNTEAFF. The CDR3 DNA reads TGTGCCAGCACCCAACAGGGCCTCCCGAACACTGAAGCTTTCTTT.

This rearrangement joins TRBV11-2 to TRBJ2-3; 8 bases agree with TRBD2. There are 15 residues in the CDR3. Looked up from germline, CDR1 is SGHAT and CDR2 is FQNNGV. V lost 5 bases to trimming and J lost 5 bases; unmatched junction nucleotides: 9. The CDR3 nucleotides read TGTGCCAGCAGCCCCCGTGGGGCGGGAGGAGATACGCAGTATTTT. Encoded protein: CASSPRGAGGDTQYF.

This chain links TRBV23-1 with TRBJ1-2; maybe TRBD1 (5 bases). TRBV23-1 is an open reading frame whose function is uncertain. Trimming removed 4 bases from V and 5 bases from J, with 17 bases in between. This CDR3 is 15 amino acids long. The CDR3 DNA is TGCGCCAGCAGTCGCGGGGACCGGGGACCATATGGCTACACCTTC. This encodes CASSRGDRGPYGYTF.

This chain uses TRBV4-2 with TRBJ1-5; D is unclear. This CDR3 contains 14 residues. The germline CDR1 and CDR2 sequences are LGHNA and YNFKEQ. V was pared by 2 bases and J by 5 bases, with 10 bases between. The CDR3 protein is CASSQFAKDQPQHF. In DNA, the CDR3 is TGTGCCAGCAGCCAATTTGCAAAGGATCAGCCCCAGCATTTT.